This entry lists 22 T cell receptor beta chains sequenced from one sample in a study of glioma-infiltrating T cells. Using RNA template, CDR3s of TCR alpha and beta were amplified with iRepertoire arm-PCR. A single record per CDR3 protein comes from TCRdb applying MiXCR to the multiplex PCR reads. The sample has approximately 400,000 distinct CDR3 sequences; around 38% are singletons. What was sequenced was glioma tissue, nonneoplastic brain tissue, or PBMCs (not recorded which). The receptors stem from a human donor with low-grade glioma or glioblastoma, undergoing nonglioma brain surgery, or in good health (not recorded which).

The rearrangement links TRBV11-3 to TRBJ2-3, with D unresolved. V lost 4 bases and J 0 bases, leaving 8 bases between the germline ends. This CDR3 is built from 14 residues. From germline, CDR1 is SGHNT and CDR2 YENEEA. CDR3 coding DNA: TGTGCCAGCAGCTCCTCGACTAGCACAGATACGCAGTATTTT. It is translated as CASSSSTSTDTQYF.

This clonotype was seen more than once but under ten times. For the CDR3, the DNA is TGTGCCAGCAGCTGGGACTACTTCGGGGAGACCCAGTACTTC. Translation gives CASSWDYFGETQYF. The gene calls are TRBV7-2 and TRBJ2-5; the match to TRBD2 covers 7 bases. Germline V gives CDR1 SGHTA, CDR2 FQGNSA. V gave up 4 bases and J gave up 5 bases; unmatched junction bases: 7. The CDR3 spans 14 residues.

The rearrangement uses TRBV9 and TRBJ1-1, with no clear D. The germline V gene has CDR1 SGDLS and CDR2 YYNGEE. V lost 4 bases and J lost 6, with 16 bases in between. The CDR3 is made up of 14 amino acids. This CDR3 is CASSPYGVSPEAFF. CDR3 nucleotide sequence: TGTGCCAGCAGCCCGTATGGAGTATCCCCTGAAGCTTTCTTT.

This clonotype occurred once. It may be a read error: a sequence one base away is much more abundant. This chain joins TRBV7-9 and TRBJ2-1; 9 nucleotides agree with TRBD2. CDR3 length: 13 residues. Unmatched junction bases numbered 5, after V lost 7 bases and J lost 7 bases. The germline V gene has CDR1 SEHNR and CDR2 FQNEAQ (reference sequence). CDR3 DNA sequence: TGTGCCAGCATGAGAACTAGCGGGAATGAGCAGTTCTTC. It translates to CASMRTSGNEQFF.

The chain couples TRBV20-1 to TRBJ1-2; 8 bases match TRBD1. The CDR3 spans 13 residues. Germline values: CDR1 DFQATT, CDR2 SNEGSKA (reference sequence). J gave up 5 bases and V 1 base, and 3 bases lay outside the gene matches. This CDR3 is CSARVQGVYGYTF. CDR3 nucleotides: TGCAGTGCTAGAGTACAGGGGGTTTATGGCTACACCTTC.

This clonotype was detected only once. This may arise from a read error, as a much more abundant clone is one base away. This chain links TRBV6-2 or TRBV6-3 with TRBJ1-5; D ambiguous. V was pared by 4 bases and J by 2 bases, with 18 bases between. The CDR3 extends over 17 amino acids. CDR1 is MNHEY and CDR2 is SVGEGT in the germline V gene. This CDR3 reads CASSSMDPPEGNQPQHF. For the CDR3, the DNA is TGTGCCAGCAGTTCCATGGACCCACCGGAGGGCAATCAGCCCCAGCATTTT.

This clonotype has at least ten counts. The CDR3 region is CASSEVLGQLPYEQYF. CDR3 bases: TGTGCCAGCAGTGAAGTATTGGGACAGCTTCCCTACGAGCAGTACTTC. The rearrangement links TRBV6-1 to TRBJ2-7; 7 nucleotides line up with TRBD1. CDR3 length: 16 residues. The V segment lost 1 base and the J segment 2 bases; nucleotides outside the gene matches: 8. CDR1 is MNHNS, CDR2 SASEGT, per germline.

This clonotype was detected only a few times. The chain links TRBV11-2 to TRBJ1-6; 7 nucleotides line up with TRBD1. The V segment lost 6 bases and the J segment 7 bases; nucleotides outside the gene matches: 9. CDR3 size: 15 residues. CDR1 is SGHAT, CDR2 FQNNGV, per germline. The CDR3 is CASRPSTGMNSPLHF. The CDR3 coding sequence is TGTGCCAGCAGACCATCGACAGGGATGAATTCACCCCTCCACTTT.

This chain connects TRBV2 to TRBJ2-1; D unclear. Germline CDR1 reads SNHLY; CDR2 reads FYNNEI. The CDR3 consists of 12 residues. V lost 8 bases, J lost 3 bases, and 8 bases lay in between. Here the CDR3 DNA reads TGTGCCAGCCTGACAATCTACAATGAGCAGTTCTTC. Residues: CASLTIYNEQFF. Supplemented by reference TRBV2 and TRBJ2-1, the full variable domain reads EPEVTQTPSHQVTQMGQEVILRCVPISNHLYFYWYRQILGQKVEFLVSFYNNEISEKSEIFDDQFSVERPDGSNFTLKIRSTKLEDSAMYFCASLTIYNEQFFGPGTRLTVL.

The sample holds many counts of this clonotype. J is TRBJ1-5 and V is TRBV28; D is unclear. This CDR3 has 13 amino acids. Germline V gene sequence: CDR1 MDHEN, CDR2 SYDVKM. Trimming stripped 2 bases from V and 5 bases from J, with 7 bases between. The CDR3 DNA sequence: TGTGCCAGCAGTTTAGGGTTACATCAGCCCCAGCATTTT. This codes for CASSLGLHQPQHF.

The chain is built from TRBV15 and TRBJ2-4; 10 bases match TRBD2. V gave up 5 bases and J gave up 0 bases; unmatched junction bases: 10. This CDR3 comprises 18 residues. Germline lookup yields CDR1 LNHNV and CDR2 YYDKDF (reference sequence). For the CDR3, the DNA is TGTGCCACCAGCCCAAAAGGGCTAGCGGGAGTAGCCAAAAACATTCAGTACTTC. It specifies CATSPKGLAGVAKNIQYF.

This clonotype was picked up many times. The chain is built from TRBV6-1 and TRBJ2-5; D is ambiguous. Between the trimmed V and J ends, which lost 5 bases and 7 bases, there was a span of 11 bases. This CDR3 is 12 amino acids long. CDR1 is MNHNS and CDR2 is SASEGT in the germline V gene. DNA for the CDR3: TGTGCCAGCAGTCAATTGTTGGGGACCCAGTACTTC. Encoded protein: CASSQLLGTQYF.

The chain links TRBV4-2 to TRBJ2-4; TRBD1 agrees at 7 bases. CDR1 and CDR2 (germline): LGHNA, YNFKEQ. Trimming removed 5 bases from V and 2 bases from J; junction bases left unmatched: 6. This CDR3 spans 15 amino acids. CDR3 protein: CASSGDSKPKNIQYF. CDR3 in DNA: TGTGCCAGCAGCGGGGACAGCAAACCCAAAAACATTCAGTACTTC.

The V gene is TRBV28, the J gene TRBJ2-1; TRBD2 is a possible D gene (5 bases). In germline, CDR1 is MDHEN, CDR2 SYDVKM. This CDR3 contains 15 residues. Trimming pared 3 bases from V and 4 bases from J, leaving 13 bases between. The CDR3 DNA is TGTGCCAGCAGTTTCGGGGTAGCCACGTACAATGAGCAGTTCTTC. This codes for CASSFGVATYNEQFF.

On this clonotype itself: Since a much larger clone is just one base distant, this may be a read error. The chain is built from TRBV20-1 and TRBJ1-5, with D perhaps matching TRBD1 (5 bases). Germline values: CDR1 DFQATT, CDR2 SNEGSKA (reference sequence). The CDR3 covers 13 residues. V lost 5 bases and J lost 2, with 10 bases in between. The CDR3 coding sequence is TGCAGTGCTGAGGGAGGGGGCAATCAGCCCCAGCATTTT. As protein: CSAEGGGNQPQHF.

The CDR3 protein is CASSRTANEQFF. Written as DNA, the CDR3 is TGCGCCAGCAGTCGGACAGCGAATGAGCAGTTCTTC. V and J are TRBV10-2 and TRBJ2-1, with D tentatively TRBD1 (6 bases). The germline gives CDR1 WSHSY, CDR2 SAAADI. The CDR3 extends over 12 amino acids. V was pared by 5 bases and J by 7 bases, with 9 bases between.

The CDR3 here is CASSDTGRTEAFF. CDR3 DNA sequence: TGCGCCAGCAGTGATACAGGGAGGACTGAAGCTTTCTTT. V is TRBV10-2 and J is TRBJ1-1; tentative D call: TRBD1 (6 bases). This CDR3 contains 13 residues. V lost 3 bases to trimming and J lost 5 bases, with 10 bases between them. Germline V gene lookup returns CDR1 WSHSY and CDR2 SAAADI.

This clonotype was counted many times. The chain couples TRBV28 to TRBJ2-5, with TRBD1 matching 7 bases. The junction had 7 bases not matched to a gene; V was cut back by 1 base and J by 2 bases. The CDR3 has 16 amino acids. From germline, CDR1 is MDHEN and CDR2 SYDVKM. Here the CDR3 DNA reads TGTGCCAGCAGTTTATCTGTGGGGACAGCGCAAGAGACCCAGTACTTC. Translated: CASSLSVGTAQETQYF.

This clonotype was observed a few times. The chain uses TRBV4-2 and TRBJ1-6; the match to TRBD1 covers 8 bases. V dropped 0 bases and J dropped 5; count of bases not matched to a gene: 9. This CDR3 spans 18 amino acids. The germline gives CDR1 LGHNA, CDR2 YNFKEQ. The DNA of the CDR3 is TGTGCCAGCAGCCAAGACCTCAGGGGGCGAGTTGATAATTCACCCCTCCACTTT. This encodes CASSQDLRGRVDNSPLHF.

Notes on this clonotype: One end of the junction varies from germline; a read error may be responsible. The chain carries TRBV6-1 and TRBJ1-4, with a possible D match to TRBD1 (6 bases). CDR3 length: 16 residues. The germline V gene encodes CDR1 MNHNS and CDR2 SASEGT. The CDR3 coding sequence is TGTGCCAGCAGCTCGGCGGGGGGCGCAACTAATGAAAAACCGTTTTTT. This gives the protein CASSSAGGATNEKPFF.

As to this clonotype: A much larger clone lies a single base off, so this may be a read error. V usage is TRBV27 and J usage is TRBJ2-2, with D possibly TRBD2 on 5 matching bases. This CDR3 comprises 16 residues. The germline V gene encodes CDR1 MNHEY and CDR2 SMNVEV (reference sequence). As DNA, the CDR3 is TGTGCCAGCAGTCTACTCGCGTTCGCGAACACCGGGGATCTGTTTTTT. It is translated as CASSLLAFANTGDLFF.

This sequence joins TRBV14 and TRBJ2-7; no firm D call. Trimming cost V 0 bases and J 9 bases, with 9 bases left between them. CDR3 length: 12 residues. Germline-derived CDR1 and CDR2 are SGHDN and FVKESK. This CDR3 reads CASSQETRWQYF. The CDR3 bases are TGTGCCAGCAGCCAAGAAACCCGGTGGCAGTACTTC. The variable domain in full, completed from reference TRBV14 and TRBJ2-7, reads EAGVTQFPSHSVIEKGQTVTLRCDPISGHDNLYWYRRVMGKEIKFLLHFVKESKQDESGMPNNRFLAERTGGTYSTLKVQPAELEDSGVYFCASSQETRWQYFGPGTRLTVT.